This T cell receptor beta chain was identified in a study of vaccination and CD4 T cells after COVID-19. About the research overall: Convalescents were six males and four females, two of them Hispanic. Post-COVID draws came a median roughly 97 days after diagnosis (range 35 to 161).

Specified treatment: approximately 11-day PBMC culture with coronavirus spike peptide pools or control peptides (ViraFEST assay). Before the COVID-19 pandemic (2011-2018), CD4+ T cells were obtained from the unexposed donor. Following culture for around eleven days, CD4+ T cells were isolated by negative selection. Cultured CD4+ T-cell DNA underwent Oncomine TCR Beta short-read sequencing. TCRdb redid the calling of the PCR reads with MiXCR, one entry per CDR3 protein. The table records 5,500 to 9,000 distinct CDR3 sequences, about 34% of them present only once. A word on this clonotype: What it binds is unknown.

After removal of 1 base from V and 1 base from J, the junction contained 14 bases not matched to a gene. Germline-derived CDR1 and CDR2 are LNHDA and SQIVND (reference sequence). CDR3 size: 20 residues. The chain couples TRBV19 to TRBJ2-5, with 11 positions matching TRBD2. The sample was CD4+ T cells from blood, cultured in vitro. The receptor was derived from a human donor in good health. The CDR3 DNA sequence: TGTGCCAGTAGTATAGGGATAGTCCCTCGGGGGACTAGCGGCCAAGAGACCCAGTACTTC. It is translated as CASSIGIVPRGTSGQETQYF. The complete variable domain, with remaining parts taken from reference TRBV19 and TRBJ2-5, reads DGGITQSPKYLFRKEGQNVTLSCEQNLNHDAMYWYRQDPGQGLRLIYYSQIVNDFQKGDIAEGYSVSREKKESFPLTVTSAQKNPTAFYLCASSIGIVPRGTSGQETQYFGPGTRLLVL.